These 29 T cell receptor beta chains share one sample of origin, sequenced in a study of beta chain features in type 1 diabetes. The entirety of the isolated RNA underwent reverse transcription, so expressed TCRB transcripts were sequenced. Sequencing was performed with immunoSEQ multiplex PCR; in TCRdb, only in-frame clones are kept and a portion is missing. The data show some 150,000 clones, with about 10% seen just once and around 1.4% held by the top ten. Sequencing input: naive CD4+ T cells from blood. The receptors come from a man between 18 and 29 years old in good health.

V usage is TRBV19 and J usage is TRBJ2-1; tentatively, D is TRBD2 (5 bases). This CDR3 region has 14 residues. CDR1 LNHDA and CDR2 SQIVND come from the germline V gene (reference sequence). V was trimmed by 4 bases and J by 5 bases, leaving 12 bases between them. CDR3 in amino acids: CASSTRAGDNEQFF. The CDR3 region has the DNA TGTGCCAGTAGTACGAGGGCCGGGGACAATGAGCAGTTCTTC.

This clone showed up just a few times. The rearrangement joins TRBV18 to TRBJ2-7; 9 bases fit TRBD1. Per germline, CDR1 KGHSH and CDR2 LQKENI. The V segment lost 4 bases and the J segment 5 bases; nucleotides outside the gene matches: 0. This CDR3 contains 12 residues. The CDR3, as DNA: TGTGCCAGCTCACGGACAGGGGACGAGCAGTACTTC. It translates to CASSRTGDEQYF.

The chain combines TRBV18 with TRBJ2-4; 7 bases fit TRBD1. The CDR3 loop spans 16 amino acids. Germline V gene lookup returns CDR1 KGHSH and CDR2 LQKENI. V lost 5 bases to trimming and J lost 1 base; unmatched junction nucleotides: 8. CDR3 bases: TGTGCCAGCTCAAGGACAGGCCTCGCGGCCAAAAACATTCAGTACTTC. Its translation: CASSRTGLAAKNIQYF.

The chain carries TRBV4-1 and TRBJ1-4; 7 bases are shared with TRBD1. Trimming cost V 3 bases and J 2 bases; bases outside gene matches: 3. Germline CDR1 and CDR2: MGHRA and YSYEKL. This CDR3 is 15 amino acids long. The DNA of the CDR3 is TGCGCCAGCAGCCAGGCAGGGGGGACTAATGAAAAACTGTTTTTT. This encodes CASSQAGGTNEKLFF.

This clone showed up just a few times. The genes are TRBV28 and TRBJ2-2, with TRBD1 matching over 10 bases. This CDR3 has 16 residues. CDR1 and CDR2 (germline): MDHEN, SYDVKM. Trimming cost V 6 bases and J 7 bases; bases outside gene matches: 11. Here the CDR3 reads CASSSEAGQGYGELFF. The CDR3, as DNA: TGTGCCAGCAGCTCCGAAGCGGGACAGGGGTACGGGGAGCTGTTTTTT.

The rearrangement uses TRBV7-9 and TRBJ1-4; no reliable D call. From germline, CDR1 is SEHNR and CDR2 FQNEAQ (reference sequence). The CDR3 loop spans 14 amino acids. The V end was cut by 2 bases, the J end by 5 bases, with 9 bases between. CDR3: CASSLWAGNEKLFF. The DNA of the CDR3 is TGTGCCAGCAGCTTATGGGCAGGCAATGAAAAACTGTTTTTT.

This clone was detected only a few times. The chain couples TRBV19 to TRBJ2-5, with 8 bases lining up with TRBD1. The CDR3 is 12 amino acids. Germline CDR1 and CDR2: LNHDA and SQIVND (reference sequence). V lost 11 bases and J lost 3; bases outside the gene matches: 5. This CDR3 reads CAARDRKETQYF. The CDR3, as DNA: TGTGCCGCCCGGGACAGGAAAGAGACCCAGTACTTC.

This clone was counted many times. The chain recombines TRBV7-2 with TRBJ2-5; D may be TRBD1 (5 bases). The CDR3 has 13 amino acids. Trimming took 5 bases from V and 5 from J, leaving 12 bases between them. The germline gives CDR1 SGHTA, CDR2 FQGNSA. CDR3 sequence: CASSQQVAETQYF. DNA of the CDR3: TGTGCCAGCAGCCAACAGGTCGCGGAGACCCAGTACTTC.

The chain employs TRBV6-1 and TRBJ2-7; 7 positions match TRBD1. Trimming took 7 bases from V and 0 from J; bases not matched to a gene: 6. This CDR3 has 14 residues. Germline CDR1 is MNHNS and CDR2 is SASEGT. This CDR3 is CASNTGASSYEQYF. Here the CDR3 DNA reads TGTGCCAGCAACACAGGGGCCAGCTCCTACGAGCAGTACTTC.

This clone occurred a few times. This rearrangement joins TRBV6-4 to TRBJ1-6, with D possibly matching TRBD1 (5 bases). Germline V gene data show CDR1 as MRHNA and CDR2 as SNTAGT. V lost 6 bases, J lost 7 bases, and 16 bases lay in between. This CDR3 has 15 residues. This chain's CDR3 is CASRPYGQGNSPLHF. The DNA of the CDR3 is TGTGCCAGCAGACCCTACGGTCAGGGAAATTCACCCCTCCACTTT.

This clone was seen a handful of times. The V gene is TRBV6-5, the J gene TRBJ2-7; TRBD1 aligns across 10 bases. This CDR3 has 15 amino acids. CDR1 MNHEY and CDR2 SVGAGI come from the germline V gene. The ends lost 0 bases at V and 7 bases at J; junction bases unmatched: 6. CDR3 in DNA: TGTGCCAGCAGTTACTCGGGACAGGGGCTTCAAGAGCAGTACTTC. Amino acids: CASSYSGQGLQEQYF.

This clone was seen at least ten times. The V and J genes are TRBV7-9 and TRBJ2-7, with D tentatively TRBD2 (6 bases). The ends were cut back, 3 bases at V and 4 bases at J, with 7 bases in the middle. This CDR3 contains 12 residues. The germline CDR1 and CDR2 sequences are SEHNR and FQNEAQ (reference sequence). CDR3 sequence: CASSLLAYEQYF. In DNA, the CDR3 is TGTGCCAGCAGCTTGCTAGCGTACGAGCAGTACTTC.

The sample holds a few counts of this clone. This sequence joins TRBV7-2 and TRBJ2-5; TRBD2 matches 9 bases. This CDR3 comprises 15 residues. V was pared by 0 bases and J by 4 bases, with 3 bases of the junction left unmatched. Germline CDR1 and CDR2: SGHTA and FQGNSA. The CDR3 protein is CASSLALAGRETQYF. Written as DNA, the CDR3 is TGTGCCAGCAGCTTAGCCCTAGCGGGGAGAGAGACCCAGTACTTC. The full variable domain, with the rest looked up from reference TRBV7-2 and TRBJ2-5, is GAGVSQSPSNKVTEKGKDVELRCDPISGHTALYWYRQSLGQGLEFLIYFQGNSAPDKSGLPSDRFSAERTGGSVSTLTIQRTQQEDSAVYLCASSLALAGRETQYFGPGTRLLVL.

This rearrangement joins TRBV5-1 to TRBJ1-1; D is perhaps TRBD1 (5 bases). Per the germline V gene, CDR1 is SGHRS and CDR2 is YFSETQ. The V end was cut by 4 bases, the J end by 0 bases, with 10 bases between. This CDR3 has 14 amino acids. Here the CDR3 reads CASSGGVLNTEAFF. For the CDR3, the DNA is TGCGCCAGCAGCGGGGGGGTTCTGAACACTGAAGCTTTCTTT.

This chain joins TRBV27 and TRBJ2-5; D not resolved. This CDR3 comprises 17 residues. The ends were cut back, 1 base at V and 2 bases at J, with 17 bases in the middle. Looked up from germline, CDR1 is MNHEY and CDR2 is SMNVEV (reference sequence). CDR3 nucleotides: TGTGCCAGCAGTTTATGGTCCGACCCTGTACTACAAGAGACCCAGTACTTC. It codes for CASSLWSDPVLQETQYF.

This clone was found a few times. V is TRBV5-4 and J is TRBJ2-2; 8 positions match TRBD1. Per germline, CDR1 SGHNT and CDR2 YYREEE (reference sequence). The CDR3 has 15 amino acids. V was clipped by 4 bases and J by 4 bases; unmatched bases: 6. The CDR3 spells CASSLRGLVTGELFF. CDR3 nucleotides: TGTGCCAGCAGCCTCAGGGGGCTAGTCACCGGGGAGCTGTTTTTT.

This rearrangement joins TRBV7-6 to TRBJ1-6; D call uncertain. This CDR3 contains 17 residues. Germline CDR1 is SGHVS and CDR2 is FNYEAQ. V lost 1 base, J lost 5 bases, and 15 bases lay in between. The chain's CDR3 is CASSLGIWPRDNSPLHF. Written as DNA, the CDR3 is TGTGCCAGCAGCTTAGGGATCTGGCCGCGGGATAATTCACCCCTCCACTTT.

In DNA form, the CDR3 reads TGTGCCAGCAGTTACGGTCGGACACCGCCTGGGGATGAGCAGTTCTTC. Encoded protein: CASSYGRTPPGDEQFF. This chain links TRBV6-5 with TRBJ2-1, with D maybe TRBD1 (5 bases). This CDR3 region has 16 residues. Deletions cut 2 bases from V and 8 bases from J, with 19 bases between. Germline lookup yields CDR1 MNHEY and CDR2 SVGAGI.

V usage is TRBV4-1 and J usage is TRBJ2-3; possible D gene TRBD1, 6 bases. CDR3 size: 15 residues. Trimming took 1 base from V and 8 from J, leaving 16 bases between them. Germline V gives CDR1 MGHRA, CDR2 YSYEKL. In DNA form, the CDR3 reads TGCGCCAGCAGCCAAGTTACAGGGATTTCCGCTACGCAGTATTTT. Its translation: CASSQVTGISATQYF.

V is TRBV18 and J is TRBJ2-7, with 11 bases identical to TRBD1. The CDR3 has 16 amino acids. V was pared by 1 base and J by 6 bases, with 8 bases of the junction left unmatched. CDR1 and CDR2 from the germline V gene are KGHSH and LQKENI. The CDR3 is CASSPQGTGTGGEQYF. The CDR3 region has the DNA TGTGCCAGCTCACCACAGGGCACCGGGACAGGGGGCGAGCAGTACTTC.

This clone was seen a few times. The chain is built from TRBV6-1 and TRBJ2-7; D not resolved. The CDR3 loop spans 14 amino acids. Trimming took off 0 bases at V and 3 bases at J, with 9 bases between the two ends. CDR1 is MNHNS and CDR2 is SASEGT in the germline V gene. CDR3 protein: CASSEAPTIYEQYF. Written as DNA, the CDR3 is TGTGCCAGCAGTGAAGCGCCGACAATCTACGAGCAGTACTTC.

The V call is TRBV5-6, the J call TRBJ2-5; D perhaps matches TRBD2 (6 bases). The germline CDR1 and CDR2 sequences are SGHDT and YYEEEE. V was clipped by 5 bases and J by 5 bases, with 16 bases between them. The CDR3 runs 14 residues. The CDR3 region has the DNA TGTGCCAGCAGTCCTGCGGGGCGGACTGAGACCCAGTACTTC. Amino acid sequence: CASSPAGRTETQYF. Full variable domain (rest looked up from reference TRBV5-6 and TRBJ2-5): DAGVTQSPTHLIKTRGQQVTLRCSPKSGHDTVSWYQQALGQGPQFIFQYYEEEERQRGNFPDRFSGHQFPNYSSELNVNALLLGDSALYLCASSPAGRTETQYFGPGTRLLVL.

This clone was counted at least ten times. The chain recombines TRBV6-6 with TRBJ2-7; D is undetermined. From germline, CDR1 is MNHNY and CDR2 SVGAGI (reference sequence). Trimming removed 5 bases from V and 3 bases from J, with 5 bases in between. CDR3 size: 11 residues. CDR3 coding DNA: TGTGCCAGCAGTGGCAACTACGAGCAGTACTTC. Protein product: CASSGNYEQYF.

This clone was observed a few times. The chain uses TRBV7-6 and TRBJ2-7, with 7 bases fitting TRBD1. This CDR3 is built from 14 residues. Germline V gene data show CDR1 as SGHVS and CDR2 as FNYEAQ. The J segment lost 5 bases and the V segment lost 2 bases, leaving 6 bases of the junction unmatched. The CDR3 region has the DNA TGTGCCAGCAGCTTAAGACAGGGATACCACGAGCAGTACTTC. As protein: CASSLRQGYHEQYF. Using reference TRBV7-6 and TRBJ2-7 for the parts outside the CDR3, the full variable domain is GAGVSQSPRYKVTKRGQDVALRCDPISGHVSLYWYRQALGQGPEFLTYFNYEAQQDKSGLPNDRFSAERPEGSISTLTIQRTEQRDSAMYRCASSLRQGYHEQYFGPGTRLTVT.

A few counts support this clone. The chain joins TRBV4-3 to TRBJ1-2, with D hard to call. The CDR3 sequence is 13 residues long. The germline gives CDR1 LGHNA, CDR2 YSLEER. V gave up 0 bases and J gave up 5 bases, with 7 bases separating them. The CDR3 loop reads CASSQDGGYGYTF. DNA for the CDR3: TGCGCCAGCAGCCAAGATGGCGGGTATGGCTACACCTTC.

This clone was found many times. The rearrangement links TRBV7-2 to TRBJ1-2; D is unresolved. Germline assignment: CDR1 SGHTA and CDR2 FQGNSA. The CDR3 runs 11 residues. Trimming removed 4 bases at V and 2 bases at J, with 2 bases between. This CDR3 is CASSSNYGYTF. CDR3 coding DNA: TGTGCCAGCAGCTCGAACTATGGCTACACCTTC.

This clone has just a few counts. V and J are TRBV20-1 and TRBJ2-7, with a weak D call TRBD2 (5 bases). V lost 6 bases and J lost 4, with 7 bases in between. This CDR3 region has 10 residues. Germline CDR1 and CDR2: DFQATT and SNEGSKA (reference sequence). The CDR3 here is CSAGDYEQYF. CDR3 DNA sequence: TGCAGTGCCGGGGATTACGAGCAGTACTTC.

This clone occurred many times. V gene TRBV4-3 combines with J gene TRBJ2-7; D unresolved. CDR1 and CDR2 from the germline V gene are LGHNA and YSLEER. The CDR3 is made up of 13 amino acids. Deletions cut 4 bases from V and 3 bases from J, with 10 bases between. The CDR3 bases are TGCGCCAGCAGCCCATCCCCTAGCTACGAGCAGTACTTC. Encoded protein: CASSPSPSYEQYF.

This chain joins TRBV7-2 and TRBJ2-1; possible D gene TRBD1, 5 bases. V lost 1 base and J 0 bases, leaving 10 bases between the germline ends. This CDR3 has 16 residues. Germline V gene data show CDR1 as SGHTA and CDR2 as FQGNSA. The DNA for the CDR3 is TGTGCCAGCAGCTTAGTGGATACAGGCTCCTACAATGAGCAGTTCTTC. Its translation: CASSLVDTGSYNEQFF.